This is a list of T cell receptor beta chains from one sample in a study of regulatory T cells in long-lasting Graves disease. Using its own MiXCR run on the multiplex PCR reads, TCRdb lists one record per CDR3 protein. The sample lists approximately 460,000 distinct CDR3 sequences, about 15% seen once, with around 10% in the top ten. This sample also appeared in a second study, on T cells in Graves' hyperthyroidism and ophthalmopathy.

The sample in question was peripheral blood mononuclear cells (PBMCs), obtained at new diagnosis, from a patient treated with antithyroid drugs. These receptors were obtained from a woman between 25 and 40 years old with Graves disease. The CDR3 runs from the conserved cysteine through the conserved F or W. A D gene is named only where the DNA matches it firmly. Clone size appears in some rows only: once, few, many, or a class for an expanded clone.

abundance	d_gene	v_gene	j_gene	CDR3nt	CDR3aa
-	-	TRBV15	TRBJ2-2	TGTGCCACCAGCAGAGGGGCGCGGGAGAACACCGGGGAGCTGTTTTTT	CATSRGARENTGELFF
many	-	TRBV30	TRBJ1-2	TGTGCCTGGAGAGTGGGCCTCGGTAGCTATGGCTACACCTTC	CAWRVGLGSYGYTF
-	-	TRBV5-4	TRBJ1-1	TGTGCCAGCCGCTTGGACCCGGGACGGTGGGACACTGAAGCTTTCTTT	CASRLDPGRWDTEAFF
-	-	TRBV5-6	TRBJ2-3	TGTGCCAGCAGCTTGTTGGGGATAGATACGCAGTATTTT	CASSLLGIDTQYF
few	-	TRBV14	TRBJ1-1	TGTGCCAGCAGCCACCGAGGAGGGGCCGAGAACACTGAAGCTTTCTTT	CASSHRGGAENTEAFF
-	-	TRBV4-3	TRBJ1-2	TGCGCCAGCAGCCAAGATCGGCGAGGGGACTATGGCTACACCTTC	CASSQDRRGDYGYTF
few	TRBD2	TRBV6-1	TRBJ2-5	TGTGCCAGCGTTATTAGCGGGAGTGTGGCAGAGACCCAGTACTTC	CASVISGSVAETQYF
many	-	TRBV27	TRBJ1-5	TGTGCCAGCATCCCCCGACGACAGGCAGATCAGCCCCAGCATTTT	CASIPRRQADQPQHF
few	TRBD2	TRBV6-6	TRBJ2-2	TGTGCCAGCAGTTACTCGACGGCTAGCGGGGGCACCGGGGAGCTGTTTTTT	CASSYSTASGGTGELFF
-	TRBD1	TRBV4-3	TRBJ1-2	TGCGCCAGCAGCCAAGATCACAGGGGACAGGGTCGTGGCTACACCTTC	CASSQDHRGQGRGYTF
many	-	TRBV5-1	TRBJ1-1	TGCGCCAGCAGCTTGTCTGCGGTGAACACTGAAGCTTTCTTT	CASSLSAVNTEAFF
few	TRBD2	TRBV6-5	TRBJ2-1	TGTGCCAGCAGTTGGCAGGACGGGAGGAGGGAGCAGTTCTTC	CASSWQDGRREQFF
many	-	TRBV19	TRBJ2-1	TGTGCCAGTAGTATGTTTTCAGGCGGAGACTTCCTTAATGAGCAGTTCTTC	CASSMFSGGDFLNEQFF
many	-	TRBV11-3	TRBJ2-1	TGTGCCAGCAGCTTATCACTCCAAAGAAATGAGCAGTTCTTC	CASSLSLQRNEQFF
-	TRBD2	TRBV28	TRBJ2-7	TGTGCCAGCAGCGTGACTAGCGTGGGCCACTACGAGCAGTACTTC	CASSVTSVGHYEQYF
many	TRBD2	TRBV28	TRBJ2-1	TGTGCCAGCAGTGCAGCGGGAGGTAATGAGCAGTTCTTC	CASSAAGGNEQFF
-	TRBD1	TRBV9	TRBJ2-7	TGTGCCAGCAGCGTTGGACAGGAATCCTACGAGCAGTACTTC	CASSVGQESYEQYF
-	TRBD1	TRBV5-5	TRBJ2-1	TGTGCCACCTCTCGACAGGGATACAATGAGCAGTTCTTC	CATSRQGYNEQFF
many	-	TRBV4-3	TRBJ1-4	TGCGCCAGCAGCCAAGTTTGGACCGCAACTAATGAAAAACTGTTTTTT	CASSQVWTATNEKLFF
many	-	TRBV20-1	TRBJ2-1	TGCAGTGCTAGCTTCGCGGACAATGAGCAGTTCTTC	CSASFADNEQFF
-	-	TRBV20-1	TRBJ2-1	TGCAGTGCAAATCCCCTTTCCGGACACCCGACGGGATACAATGAGCAGTTCTTC	CSANPLSGHPTGYNEQFF
-	-	TRBV11-2	TRBJ2-7	TGTGCCAGCAGAGAGGTAGGAACGACCCACTTC	CASREVGTTHF
-	-	TRBV29-1	TRBJ1-4	TGCAGCGTTGGAGGGTTGACCCATTCCGAAACCGAAACAATTAATGAAAAACTGTTTTTT	CSVGGLTHSETETINEKLFF
many	TRBD1	TRBV12-3/TRBV12-4	TRBJ2-7	TGTGCCAGCAGTTCGACAGGGTTCTACGAGCAGTACTTC	CASSSTGFYEQYF
-	-	TRBV29-1	TRBJ2-7	TGCAGTGCTTGGGAAGAGACCTACGAGCAGTACTTC	CSAWEETYEQYF
many	-	TRBV28	TRBJ2-7	TGTGCCAGCACTTCAGGTCCGGGACAGTACTTC	CASTSGPGQYF
many	-	TRBV5-1	TRBJ1-1	TGCGCCAGCAGCCTGGGGTGGGTGAACACTGAAGCTTTCTTT	CASSLGWVNTEAFF
many	-	TRBV5-1	TRBJ2-7	TGTGCCAGCAGCTCCCAGGGGGGCTACGAGCAGTACTTC	CASSSQGGYEQYF
many	-	TRBV7-8	TRBJ2-1	TGTGCCAGCAGCTTATTCAGTAGCTCCTACAATGAGCAGTTCTTC	CASSLFSSSYNEQFF
-	-	TRBV5-1	TRBJ1-2	TGCGCCAGTAGCGTCTCAGGGACTAACTATGGCTACACCTTC	CASSVSGTNYGYTF
many	-	TRBV30	TRBJ1-5	TGTGCCTGGAGTGTAAGAGGGGATAGGAATCAGCCCCAGCATTTT	CAWSVRGDRNQPQHF
many	-	TRBV7-2	TRBJ2-5	TGTGCCAGCAGCACCCTCGGGGAGACCCAGTACTTC	CASSTLGETQYF
few	-	TRBV4-3	TRBJ2-2	TGCGCCAGCAGCCTAGAAGCCTACACCGGGGAGCTGTTTTTT	CASSLEAYTGELFF
many	-	TRBV7-9	TRBJ2-2	TGTGCCAGCAGCTTTTCCCGAGCGTCCGGGGAGCTGTTTTTT	CASSFSRASGELFF
few	TRBD2	TRBV20-1	TRBJ2-1	TGCAGTGCTCCCGGGACTAGGAGTTTCAATGAGCAGTTCTTC	CSAPGTRSFNEQFF
few	-	TRBV7-9	TRBJ2-2	TGTGCCAGCAGCCCCCTTTTAGCTTACCCGAACACCGGGGAGCTGTTTTTT	CASSPLLAYPNTGELFF
few	TRBD2	TRBV28	TRBJ2-7	TGTGCCAGTGAGGGGACTAGCGGGGAGAGCTCCTACGAGCAGTACTTC	CASEGTSGESSYEQYF
many	-	TRBV12-3/TRBV12-4	TRBJ2-4	TGTGCCAGCAGTTTAGGACGATACGACATTCAGTACTTC	CASSLGRYDIQYF
once	-	TRBV10-1	TRBJ1-2	TGCGCCAGCAGTGAGTGGGGGGACTATGGCTACACCTTC	CASSEWGDYGYTF
-	-	TRBV27	TRBJ1-5	TGTGCCAGCAGTTTCCGGGGGATCAATCAGCCCCAGCATTTT	CASSFRGINQPQHF
many	TRBD2	TRBV7-9	TRBJ2-1	TGTGCCAGCAGCCCCCCGGGGGGTCCCATCCCGGGATACAATGAGCAGTTCTTC	CASSPPGGPIPGYNEQFF
many	TRBD2	TRBV3-1	TRBJ2-1	TGTGCCAGCAGCCCCTGGACTAGCGGCCTGGGAGAGCAGTTCTTC	CASSPWTSGLGEQFF
-	-	TRBV27	TRBJ2-2	TGTGCCAGCAAATCGAGGGTTGTGCGATCTAACACCGGGGAGCTGTTTTTT	CASKSRVVRSNTGELFF
few	-	TRBV12-3/TRBV12-4	TRBJ2-4	TGTGCCAGCAGTTACGGCACCGTCTCAGAGTACTTC	CASSYGTVSEYF
once	TRBD2	TRBV9	TRBJ2-5	TGTGCCAGCAGTTACCAACCTAGCGGGGCCCAGTACTTC	CASSYQPSGAQYF
many	TRBD2	TRBV20-1	TRBJ2-5	TGCAGTGCTAGAGTCCTCTGGCGGGAGGGCCTCGCTAAGACCCAGTACTTC	CSARVLWREGLAKTQYF
few	-	TRBV28	TRBJ1-2	TGTGCCAGCAGTTTTCGGGCCCCATATGGCTACACCTTC	CASSFRAPYGYTF
few	TRBD2	TRBV29-1	TRBJ2-6	TGCAGCGTTTGGACTAGCGGGAGTTTAGGCGTCCTGACTTTC	CSVWTSGSLGVLTF
-	-	TRBV7-9	TRBJ1-1	TGTGCCAGCGAAAGAAAAGAGAACACTGAAGCTTTCTTT	CASERKENTEAFF
few	-	TRBV6-5	TRBJ2-5	TGTGCCAGCAGTTACTCGACGGTGGGCGAGACCCAGTACTTC	CASSYSTVGETQYF
-	TRBD2	TRBV18	TRBJ2-1	TGTGCCAGCTCACCACCTGGACTAGCGGGGATAAATGAGCAGTTCTTC	CASSPPGLAGINEQFF
many	-	TRBV3-1	TRBJ2-7	TGTGCCAGCAGCCAAGAACTCGGGAGCTACGAGCAGTACTTC	CASSQELGSYEQYF
-	TRBD2	TRBV7-3	TRBJ2-3	TGTGCCAGCAGCTTAGCGACTAGCGGGAGATCAGATACGCAGTATTTT	CASSLATSGRSDTQYF
many	TRBD2	TRBV11-2	TRBJ2-4	TGTGCCAGCAGTCAAGCGGGAGGGCCGATAAACATTCAGTACTTC	CASSQAGGPINIQYF
once	TRBD2	TRBV10-3	TRBJ2-1	TGTGCCATCAGTGGGAGGACTAGCGGTTTGAATGAGCAGTTCTTC	CAISGRTSGLNEQFF